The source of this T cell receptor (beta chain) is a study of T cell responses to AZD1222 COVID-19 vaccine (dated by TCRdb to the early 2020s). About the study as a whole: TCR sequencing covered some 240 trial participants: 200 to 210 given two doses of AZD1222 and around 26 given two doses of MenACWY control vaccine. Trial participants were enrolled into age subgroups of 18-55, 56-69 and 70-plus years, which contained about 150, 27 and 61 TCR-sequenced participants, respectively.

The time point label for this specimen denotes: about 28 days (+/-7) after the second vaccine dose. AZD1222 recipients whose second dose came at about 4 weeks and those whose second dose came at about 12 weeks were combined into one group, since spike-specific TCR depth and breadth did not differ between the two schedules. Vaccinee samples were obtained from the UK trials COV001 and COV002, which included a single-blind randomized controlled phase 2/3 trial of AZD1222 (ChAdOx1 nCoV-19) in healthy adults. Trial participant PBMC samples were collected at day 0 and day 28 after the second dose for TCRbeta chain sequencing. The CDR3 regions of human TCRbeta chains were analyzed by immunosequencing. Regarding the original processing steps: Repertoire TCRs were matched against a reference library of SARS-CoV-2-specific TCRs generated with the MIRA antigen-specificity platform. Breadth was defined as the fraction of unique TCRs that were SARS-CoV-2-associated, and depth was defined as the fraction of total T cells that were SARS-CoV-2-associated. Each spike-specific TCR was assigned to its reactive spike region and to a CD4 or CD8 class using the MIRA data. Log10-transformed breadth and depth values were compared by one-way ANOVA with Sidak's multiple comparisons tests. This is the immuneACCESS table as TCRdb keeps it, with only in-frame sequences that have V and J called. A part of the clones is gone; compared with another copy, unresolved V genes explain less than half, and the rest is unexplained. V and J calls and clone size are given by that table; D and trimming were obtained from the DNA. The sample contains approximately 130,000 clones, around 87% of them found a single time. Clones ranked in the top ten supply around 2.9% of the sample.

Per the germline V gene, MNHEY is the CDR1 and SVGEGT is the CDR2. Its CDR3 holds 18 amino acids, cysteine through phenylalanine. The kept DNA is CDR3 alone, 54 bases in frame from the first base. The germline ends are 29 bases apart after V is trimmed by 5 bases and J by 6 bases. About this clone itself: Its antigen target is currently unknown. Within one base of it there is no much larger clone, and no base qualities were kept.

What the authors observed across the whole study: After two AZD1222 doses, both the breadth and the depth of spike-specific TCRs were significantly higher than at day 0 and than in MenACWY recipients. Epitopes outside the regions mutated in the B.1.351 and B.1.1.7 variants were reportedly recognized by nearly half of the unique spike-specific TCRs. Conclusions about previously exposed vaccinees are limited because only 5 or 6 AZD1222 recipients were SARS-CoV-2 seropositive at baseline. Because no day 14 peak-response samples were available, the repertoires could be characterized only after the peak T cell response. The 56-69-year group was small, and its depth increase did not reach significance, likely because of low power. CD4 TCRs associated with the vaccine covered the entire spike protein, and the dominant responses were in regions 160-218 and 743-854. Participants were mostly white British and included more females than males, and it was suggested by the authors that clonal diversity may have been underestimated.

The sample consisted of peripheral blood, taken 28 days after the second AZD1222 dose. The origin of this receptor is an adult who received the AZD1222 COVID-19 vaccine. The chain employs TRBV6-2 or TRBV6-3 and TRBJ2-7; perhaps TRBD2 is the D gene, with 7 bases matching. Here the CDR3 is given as CASSTIKTRGQGPGEQYF. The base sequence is TGTGCCAGCAGTACCATCAAAACGCGGGGGCAGGGCCCGGGCGAGCAGTACTTC.